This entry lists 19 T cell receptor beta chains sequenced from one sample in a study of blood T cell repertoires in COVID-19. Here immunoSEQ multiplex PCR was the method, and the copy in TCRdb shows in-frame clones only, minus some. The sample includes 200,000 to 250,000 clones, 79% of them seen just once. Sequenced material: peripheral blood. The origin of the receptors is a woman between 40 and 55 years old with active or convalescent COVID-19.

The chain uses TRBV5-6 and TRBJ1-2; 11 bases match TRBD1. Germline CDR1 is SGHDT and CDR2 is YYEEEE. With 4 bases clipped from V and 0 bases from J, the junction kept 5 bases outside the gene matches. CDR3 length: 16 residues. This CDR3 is CASSPGQGATNYGYTF. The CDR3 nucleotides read TGTGCCAGCAGCCCAGGACAGGGGGCGACTAACTATGGCTACACCTTC.

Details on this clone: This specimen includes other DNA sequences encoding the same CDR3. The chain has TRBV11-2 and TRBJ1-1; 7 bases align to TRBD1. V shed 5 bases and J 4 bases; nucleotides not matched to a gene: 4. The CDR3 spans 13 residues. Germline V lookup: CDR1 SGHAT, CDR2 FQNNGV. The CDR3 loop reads CASSQTGSTEAFF. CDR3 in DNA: TGTGCCAGCAGCCAGACAGGGAGCACTGAAGCTTTCTTT. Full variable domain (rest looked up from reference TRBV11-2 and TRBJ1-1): EAGVAQSPRYKIIEKRQSVAFWCNPISGHATLYWYQQILGQGPKLLIQFQNNGVVDDSQLPKDRFSAERLKGVDSTLKIQPAKLEDSAVYLCASSQTGSTEAFFGQGTRLTVV.

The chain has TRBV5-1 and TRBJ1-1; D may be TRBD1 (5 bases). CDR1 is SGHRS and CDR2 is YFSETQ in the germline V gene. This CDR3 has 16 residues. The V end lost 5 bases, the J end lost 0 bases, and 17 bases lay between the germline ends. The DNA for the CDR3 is TGCGCCAGCAGTTCAACCCTCACAGGTTTGAACACTGAAGCTTTCTTT. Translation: CASSSTLTGLNTEAFF.

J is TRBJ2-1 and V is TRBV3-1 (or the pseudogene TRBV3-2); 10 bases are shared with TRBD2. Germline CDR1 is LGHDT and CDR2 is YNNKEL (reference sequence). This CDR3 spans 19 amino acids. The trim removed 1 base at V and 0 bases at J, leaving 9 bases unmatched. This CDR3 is CASSQATWASGGSYNEQFF. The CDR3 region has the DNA TGTGCCAGCAGCCAAGCGACGTGGGCTAGCGGGGGCTCCTACAATGAGCAGTTCTTC.

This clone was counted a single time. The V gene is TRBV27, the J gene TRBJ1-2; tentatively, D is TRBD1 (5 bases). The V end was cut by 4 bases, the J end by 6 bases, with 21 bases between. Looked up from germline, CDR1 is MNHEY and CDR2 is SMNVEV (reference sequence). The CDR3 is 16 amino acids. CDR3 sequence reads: CASSSPRAGYINGYTF. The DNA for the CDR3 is TGTGCCAGCAGTTCACCCAGGGCGGGGTACATAAATGGCTACACCTTC.

CDR3 protein: CASSPWTGKEAFF. The CDR3 bases are TGTGCCAGCTCACCGTGGACAGGGAAGGAAGCTTTCTTT. The gene calls are TRBV18 and TRBJ1-1; 8 nucleotides match TRBD1. The germline V gene encodes CDR1 KGHSH and CDR2 LQKENI. The CDR3 length is 13 residues. With V trimmed by 3 bases and J by 8 bases, 5 bases remained unmatched. The whole variable domain, filled in from reference TRBV18 and TRBJ1-1, reads NAGVMQNPRHLVRRRGQEARLRCSPMKGHSHVYWYRQLPEEGLKFMVYLQKENIIDESGMPKERFSAEFPKEGPSILRIQQVVRGDSAAYFCASSPWTGKEAFFGQGTRLTVV.

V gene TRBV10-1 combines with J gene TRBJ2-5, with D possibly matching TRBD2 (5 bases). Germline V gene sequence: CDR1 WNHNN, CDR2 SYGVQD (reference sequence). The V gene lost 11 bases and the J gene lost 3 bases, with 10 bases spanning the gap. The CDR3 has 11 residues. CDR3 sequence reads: CACEREETQYF. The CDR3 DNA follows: TGCGCCTGCGAGAGGGAAGAGACCCAGTACTTC.

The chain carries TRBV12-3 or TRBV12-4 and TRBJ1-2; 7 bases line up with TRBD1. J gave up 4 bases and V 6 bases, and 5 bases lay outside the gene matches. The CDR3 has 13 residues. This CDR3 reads CASSLPGGYGYTF. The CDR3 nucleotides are TGTGCCAGCAGCCTGCCAGGGGGCTATGGCTACACCTTC.

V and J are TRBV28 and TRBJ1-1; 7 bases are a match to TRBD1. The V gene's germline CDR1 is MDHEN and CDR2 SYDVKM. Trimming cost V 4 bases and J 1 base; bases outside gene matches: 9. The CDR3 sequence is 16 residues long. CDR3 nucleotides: TGTGCCAGCAGTTACCCCCGGGACAGACGGAACACTGAAGCTTTCTTT. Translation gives CASSYPRDRRNTEAFF. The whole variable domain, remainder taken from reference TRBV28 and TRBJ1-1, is DVKVTQSSRYLVKRTGEKVFLECVQDMDHENMFWYRQDPGLGLRLIYFSYDVKMKEKGDIPEGYSVSREKKERFSLILESASTNQTSMYLCASSYPRDRRNTEAFFGQGTRLTVV.

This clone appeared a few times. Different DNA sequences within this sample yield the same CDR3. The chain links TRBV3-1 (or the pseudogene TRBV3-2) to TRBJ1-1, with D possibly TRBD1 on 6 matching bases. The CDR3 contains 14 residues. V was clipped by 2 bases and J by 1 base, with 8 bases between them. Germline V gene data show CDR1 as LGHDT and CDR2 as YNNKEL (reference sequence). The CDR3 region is CASSQLQGNTEAFF. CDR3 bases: TGTGCCAGCAGCCAATTACAGGGGAACACTGAAGCTTTCTTT.

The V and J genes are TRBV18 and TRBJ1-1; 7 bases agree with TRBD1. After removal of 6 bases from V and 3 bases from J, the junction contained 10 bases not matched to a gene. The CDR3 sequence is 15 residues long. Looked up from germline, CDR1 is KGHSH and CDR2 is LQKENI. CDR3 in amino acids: CASSPGTAKDTEAFF. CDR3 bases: TGTGCCAGCTCCCCCGGGACAGCGAAGGACACTGAAGCTTTCTTT.

CDR3 sequence: CASSLRARGTETQYF. CDR3 nucleotides: TGCGCCAGCAGCTTGAGGGCTAGGGGAACAGAGACCCAGTACTTC. The chain couples TRBV5-1 to TRBJ2-5; the D gene is possibly TRBD1 (5 bases). There are 15 residues in the CDR3. Trimming took 1 base from V and 4 from J, leaving 14 bases between them. The V gene's germline CDR1 is SGHRS and CDR2 YFSETQ.

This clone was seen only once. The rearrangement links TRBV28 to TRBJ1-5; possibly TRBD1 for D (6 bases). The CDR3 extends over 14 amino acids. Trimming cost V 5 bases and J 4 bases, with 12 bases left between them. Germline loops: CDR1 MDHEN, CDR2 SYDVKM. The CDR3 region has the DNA TGTGCCAGCAGTGAATATGGACAGAATCAGCCCCAGCATTTT. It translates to CASSEYGQNQPQHF.

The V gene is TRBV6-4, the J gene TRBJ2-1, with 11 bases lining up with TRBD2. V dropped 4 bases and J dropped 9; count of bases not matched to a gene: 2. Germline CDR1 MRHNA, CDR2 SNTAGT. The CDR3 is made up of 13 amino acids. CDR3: CASSVLAGGEQFF. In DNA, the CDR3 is TGTGCCAGCAGTGTGCTAGCGGGGGGTGAGCAGTTCTTC.

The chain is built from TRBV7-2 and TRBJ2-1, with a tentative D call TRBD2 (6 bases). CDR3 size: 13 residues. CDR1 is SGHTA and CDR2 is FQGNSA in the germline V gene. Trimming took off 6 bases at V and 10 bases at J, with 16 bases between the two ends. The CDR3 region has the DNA TGTGCCAGCAGGGGACTGCTCGGGACGGAGCAGTTCTTC. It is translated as CASRGLLGTEQFF.

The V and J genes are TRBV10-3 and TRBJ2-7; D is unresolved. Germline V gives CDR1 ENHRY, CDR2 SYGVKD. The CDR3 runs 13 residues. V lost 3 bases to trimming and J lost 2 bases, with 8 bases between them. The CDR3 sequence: CAISEALAYEQYF. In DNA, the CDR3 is TGTGCCATCAGTGAAGCTTTGGCCTACGAGCAGTACTTC.

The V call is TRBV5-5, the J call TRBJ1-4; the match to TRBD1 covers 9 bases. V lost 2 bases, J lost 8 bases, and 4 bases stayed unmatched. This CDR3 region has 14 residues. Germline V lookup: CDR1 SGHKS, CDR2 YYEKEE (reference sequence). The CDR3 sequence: CASSFLGQGEKLFF. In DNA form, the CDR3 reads TGTGCCAGCAGCTTCCTGGGACAGGGAGAAAAACTGTTTTTT.

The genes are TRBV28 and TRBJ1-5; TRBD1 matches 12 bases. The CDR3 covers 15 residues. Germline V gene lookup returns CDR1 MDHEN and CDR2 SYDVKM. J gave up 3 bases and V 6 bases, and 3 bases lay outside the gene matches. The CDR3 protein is CASRGQGAFNQPQHF. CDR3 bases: TGTGCCAGCAGGGGACAGGGGGCCTTCAATCAGCCCCAGCATTTT.

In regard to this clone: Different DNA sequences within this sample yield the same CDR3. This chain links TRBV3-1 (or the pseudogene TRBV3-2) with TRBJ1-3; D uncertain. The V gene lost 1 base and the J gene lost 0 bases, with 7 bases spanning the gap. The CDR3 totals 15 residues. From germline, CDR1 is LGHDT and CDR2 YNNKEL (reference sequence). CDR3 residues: CASSQVVLSGNTIYF. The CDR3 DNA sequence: TGTGCCAGCAGCCAAGTTGTTCTCTCTGGAAACACCATATATTTT.